These T cell receptor beta chains were read from a single sample in a study of blood T cell repertoires in COVID-19. The protocol was immunoSEQ multiplex PCR, while the TCRdb copy is restricted to in-frame clones and leaves out a portion. The table lists 80,000 to 95,000 clones, approximately 85% of them singletons, with roughly 12% in the top ten. Sequences were obtained from peripheral blood. The receptors come from a human donor in a cohort sampled during active COVID-19. The CDR3 runs from the conserved cysteine through the conserved F or W. A D gene is named only where the DNA matches it firmly. Part of the rows lack a size; the others show once, few, many or a class for expanded clones.

cdr3_aa	cdr3_nt	clone_size	v_call	j_call	d_call
CASSFRSPLHF	TGTGCCAGCAGTTTCCGGTCACCCCTCCACTTT	-	TRBV12-3/TRBV12-4	TRBJ1-6	-
CASSSLDRSYRYTF	TGTGCCAGCAGTTCTCTGGACAGATCTTATCGGTACACCTTC	-	TRBV28	TRBJ1-2	-
CASSLARRETQYF	TGCGCCAGCAGCTTGGCCAGGCGAGAGACCCAGTACTTC	-	TRBV5-1	TRBJ2-5	-
CASSLQLAGNSDTQYF	TGTGCCAGCAGCCTCCAGCTAGCGGGAAATTCAGATACGCAGTATTTT	-	TRBV7-2	TRBJ2-3	TRBD2
CASSSTARTGSTDTQYF	TGTGCCAGCAGTTCCACCGCCCGGACAGGGTCCACAGATACGCAGTATTTT	-	TRBV27	TRBJ2-3	TRBD1
CASSIGPGQGDTEAFF	TGTGCCAGTAGTATAGGACCGGGACAGGGTGATACTGAAGCTTTCTTT	-	TRBV19	TRBJ1-1	TRBD1
CASSQLLRDRGQGYTF	TGTGCCAGCAGCCAACTACTCCGGGACAGGGGGCAAGGCTACACCTTC	-	TRBV3-1/TRBV3-2	TRBJ1-2	TRBD1
CASTTKKTGSYGYTF	TGTGCCAGTACCACTAAGAAAACAGGCTCGTATGGCTACACCTTC	once	TRBV19	TRBJ1-2	-
CSASPAGYTEAFF	TGCAGTGCTAGTCCTGCAGGGTACACTGAAGCTTTCTTT	-	TRBV20-1	TRBJ1-1	-
CAIRPGQGAGVNTEAFF	TGTGCCATCAGGCCGGGACAGGGGGCGGGGGTGAACACTGAAGCTTTCTTT	few	TRBV10-3	TRBJ1-1	TRBD1
CASSSWPQGEQYF	TGTGCCAGCAGTTCTTGGCCACAGGGCGAGCAGTACTTC	-	TRBV6-2/TRBV6-3	TRBJ2-7	-
CASSIDPLKGGGQPQHF	TGTGCCAGTAGTATAGATCCGCTGAAGGGAGGGGGTCAGCCCCAGCATTTT	-	TRBV19	TRBJ1-5	-
CASSHPGTGGVGGEQYF	TGTGCCAGCAGCCATCCCGGGACAGGGGGCGTGGGAGGCGAGCAGTACTTC	-	TRBV3-1/TRBV3-2	TRBJ2-7	TRBD1
CASSLAPGDEKLFF	TGTGCCAGCAGCTTAGCCCCGGGGGATGAAAAACTGTTTTTT	-	TRBV7-2	TRBJ1-4	-
CASSLEVVGGQETQYF	TGTGCCAGCAGCTTAGAAGTAGTGGGGGGCCAAGAGACCCAGTACTTC	-	TRBV7-2	TRBJ2-5	-
CASSLLGASAPSTEAFF	TGCGCCAGCAGCTTGTTGGGGGCGTCGGCTCCAAGCACTGAAGCTTTCTTT	-	TRBV5-1	TRBJ1-1	-
CASSDQGRISGNTIYF	TGTGCCAGCAGCGACCAGGGGCGCATCTCTGGAAACACCATATATTTT	-	TRBV7-6	TRBJ1-3	-
CASSPFLASLNNEQFF	TGTGCCAGCAGCCCGTTTCTAGCGAGCCTAAACAATGAGCAGTTCTTC	-	TRBV4-2	TRBJ2-1	-
CASSHRGSTGELFF	TGTGCCAGCAGCCACAGGGGGAGTACCGGGGAGCTGTTTTTT	few	TRBV13	TRBJ2-2	TRBD1
CASGPLSGNTIYF	TGTGCCAGTGGGCCCCTATCTGGAAACACCATATATTTT	few	TRBV2	TRBJ1-3	-
CASSIRSATPLPYGYTF	TGTGCCAGTAGTATCAGGTCAGCTACTCCGCTACCCTATGGCTACACCTTC	-	TRBV19	TRBJ1-2	-
CSASPTGDYGYTF	TGCAGTGCTAGTCCCACAGGGGACTATGGCTACACCTTC	-	TRBV20-1	TRBJ1-2	TRBD1
CASSFKRSTEQYF	TGTGCCAGCAGTTTTAAAAGGAGCACCGAGCAGTACTTC	-	TRBV12-3/TRBV12-4	TRBJ2-7	-
CASSRRRGYPSTDTQYF	TGTGCCAGCAGCCGCCGTAGGGGGTACCCTAGCACAGATACGCAGTATTTT	-	TRBV14	TRBJ2-3	-
CASSGAAGRDEQYF	TGTGCCAGCTCGGGCGCCGCAGGCAGGGACGAGCAGTACTTC	-	TRBV18	TRBJ2-7	-
CASRRGGAAGDTQYF	TGTGCCAGCAGACGCGGGGGAGCGGCGGGCGATACGCAGTATTTT	once	TRBV9	TRBJ2-3	TRBD2
CASSLHRDNPEAFF	TGTGCCAGCTCACTCCACCGGGACAATCCTGAAGCTTTCTTT	-	TRBV18	TRBJ1-1	-
CASSRQTGGRDTEAFF	TGTGCCAGTAGTAGACAGACAGGGGGCCGGGACACTGAAGCTTTCTTT	-	TRBV19	TRBJ1-1	TRBD1
CASSRGENLRGYTF	TGTGCCAGCAGTCGGGGGGAGAATCTCAGGGGCTACACCTTC	-	TRBV14	TRBJ1-2	-
CAWSVRAGNTDTQYF	TGTGCCTGGAGTGTACGAGCGGGGAACACAGATACGCAGTATTTT	-	TRBV30	TRBJ2-3	TRBD2
CASSSAGTGVEGSPLHF	TGTGCCAGCAGCTCCGCCGGGACAGGGGTTGAAGGGTCACCCCTCCACTTT	few	TRBV7-2	TRBJ1-6	TRBD1
CASSPALAGELGLNEQFF	TGTGCCAGCAGCCCAGCCCTAGCGGGAGAGTTGGGGCTCAATGAGCAGTTCTTC	once	TRBV7-9	TRBJ2-1	TRBD2
CASRGGTPTGELFF	TGTGCCAGCAGAGGGGGAACGCCAACCGGGGAGCTGTTTTTT	once	TRBV2	TRBJ2-2	-
CASSTGQGRGVGEKLFF	TGTGCCAGCAGCACCGGACAGGGTAGGGGGGTCGGTGAAAAACTGTTTTTT	-	TRBV13	TRBJ1-4	TRBD1
CASSQDRSRDRYGYTF	TGCGCCAGCAGCCAAGATAGAAGCCGGGACAGATATGGCTACACCTTC	-	TRBV4-3	TRBJ1-2	TRBD1
CASTSGGALNEQFF	TGTGCCAGCACCAGCGGGGGGGCCCTCAATGAGCAGTTCTTC	-	TRBV9	TRBJ2-1	TRBD2
CASPKRDHSYNEQFF	TGTGCCAGCCCGAAGCGGGACCACTCCTACAATGAGCAGTTCTTC	-	TRBV21-1	TRBJ2-1	-
CASSLSGILYGYTF	TGTGCCAGCAGCTTATCAGGGATACTCTATGGCTACACCTTC	-	TRBV7-2	TRBJ1-2	-
CALMYGGGGYGYTF	TGTGCCCTTATGTATGGTGGGGGGGGCTATGGCTACACCTTC	-	TRBV19	TRBJ1-2	-
CASSLPGSTDTQYF	TGTGCCAGCAGCCTCCCAGGCAGCACAGATACGCAGTATTTT	-	TRBV13	TRBJ2-3	-
CASSVGPGTTAGAFF	TGTGCCAGCAGCGTAGGACCCGGGACAACTGCTGGGGCTTTCTTT	-	TRBV9	TRBJ1-1	-
CASSTTSGGAYEQYF	TGTGCCAGCAGCACTACTAGCGGGGGGGCCTACGAGCAGTACTTC	-	TRBV7-2	TRBJ2-7	TRBD2
CASSPGLAGGNTGELFF	TGTGCCAGCAGTCCAGGACTAGCGGGAGGAAACACCGGGGAGCTGTTTTTT	-	TRBV27	TRBJ2-2	TRBD2
CASSLGPSQETQYF	TGTGCCAGCAGCTTGGGCCCAAGCCAAGAGACCCAGTACTTC	-	TRBV7-2	TRBJ2-5	-
CASSLEGRTEAFF	TGTGCCAGCAGCTTGGAGGGGAGGACTGAAGCTTTCTTT	-	TRBV5-8	TRBJ1-1	-
CASSYLPSGRGDTQYF	TGTGCCAGCAGTTACTTGCCTAGCGGGAGGGGAGATACGCAGTATTTT	-	TRBV6-5	TRBJ2-3	TRBD2
CASSLDRDGTRAGELFF	TGTGCCAGCAGCTTAGATCGGGACGGGACTCGAGCTGGGGAGCTGTTTTTT	-	TRBV11-3	TRBJ2-2	-
CASSRRTGARYGYTF	TGTGCCAGCAGCCGCCGGACAGGGGCAAGGTATGGCTACACCTTC	-	TRBV3-1/TRBV3-2	TRBJ1-2	TRBD1
CASSQGGRTKYGYTF	TGTGCCAGCAGCCAAGGGGGACGGACTAAGTATGGCTACACCTTC	-	TRBV3-1/TRBV3-2	TRBJ1-2	-